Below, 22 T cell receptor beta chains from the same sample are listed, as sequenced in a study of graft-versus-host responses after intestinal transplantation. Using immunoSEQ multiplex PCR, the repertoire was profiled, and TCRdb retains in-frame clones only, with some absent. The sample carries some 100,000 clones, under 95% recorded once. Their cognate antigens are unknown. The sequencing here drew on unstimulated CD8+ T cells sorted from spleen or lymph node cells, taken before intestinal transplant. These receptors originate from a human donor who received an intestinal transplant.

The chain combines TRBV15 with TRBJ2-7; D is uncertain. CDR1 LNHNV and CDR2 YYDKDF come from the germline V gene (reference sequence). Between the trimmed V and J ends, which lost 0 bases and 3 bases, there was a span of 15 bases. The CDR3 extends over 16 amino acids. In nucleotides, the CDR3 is TGTGCCACCAGCAGAGATTTGGCTTCCAATCACTACGAGCAGTACTTC. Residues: CATSRDLASNHYEQYF.

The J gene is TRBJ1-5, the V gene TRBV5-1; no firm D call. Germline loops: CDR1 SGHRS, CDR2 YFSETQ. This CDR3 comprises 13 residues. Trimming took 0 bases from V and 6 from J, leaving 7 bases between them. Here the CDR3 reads CASSLAGPQPQHF. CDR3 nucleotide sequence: TGCGCCAGCAGCTTGGCCGGACCTCAGCCCCAGCATTTT.

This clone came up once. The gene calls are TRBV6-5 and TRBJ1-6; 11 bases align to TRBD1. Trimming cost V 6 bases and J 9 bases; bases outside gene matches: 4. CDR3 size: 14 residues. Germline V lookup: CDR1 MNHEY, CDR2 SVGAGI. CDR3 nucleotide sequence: TGTGCCAGCAGCCCGGACAGGGGGCCTTCACCCCTCCACTTT. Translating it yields CASSPDRGPSPLHF.

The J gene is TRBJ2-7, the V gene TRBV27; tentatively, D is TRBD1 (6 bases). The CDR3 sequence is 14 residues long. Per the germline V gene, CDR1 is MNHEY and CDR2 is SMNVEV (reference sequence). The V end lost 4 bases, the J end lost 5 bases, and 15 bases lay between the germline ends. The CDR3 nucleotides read TGTGCCAGCAGTTCCGTAGGGGGACCCGACGAGCAGTACTTC. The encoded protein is CASSSVGGPDEQYF.

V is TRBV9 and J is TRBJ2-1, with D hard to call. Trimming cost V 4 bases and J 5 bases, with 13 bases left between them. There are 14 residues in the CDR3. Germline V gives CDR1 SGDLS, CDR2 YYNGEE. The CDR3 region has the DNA TGTGCCAGCAGCCTACCGGGCCCTAACAATGAGCAGTTCTTC. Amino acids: CASSLPGPNNEQFF.

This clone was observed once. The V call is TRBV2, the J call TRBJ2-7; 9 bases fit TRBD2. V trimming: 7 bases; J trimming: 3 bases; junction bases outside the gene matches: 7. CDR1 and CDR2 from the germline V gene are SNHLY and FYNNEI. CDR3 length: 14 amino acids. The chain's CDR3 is CASTPLAGYYEQYF. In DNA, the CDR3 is TGTGCCAGCACTCCCCTAGCGGGGTACTACGAGCAGTACTTC.

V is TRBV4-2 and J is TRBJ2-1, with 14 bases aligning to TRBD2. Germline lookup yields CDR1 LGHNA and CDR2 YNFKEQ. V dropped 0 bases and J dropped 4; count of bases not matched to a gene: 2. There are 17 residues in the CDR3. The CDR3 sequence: CASSQDGLAGGYNEQFF. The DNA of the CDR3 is TGTGCCAGCAGCCAAGATGGACTAGCGGGGGGTTACAATGAGCAGTTCTTC.

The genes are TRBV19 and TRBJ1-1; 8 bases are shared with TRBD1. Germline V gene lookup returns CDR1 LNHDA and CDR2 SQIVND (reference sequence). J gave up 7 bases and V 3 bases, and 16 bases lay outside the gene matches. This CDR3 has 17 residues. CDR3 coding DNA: TGTGCCAGTAGTATTGCGGGACAGGCCATCGCACGGGGTGAAGCTTTCTTT. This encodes CASSIAGQAIARGEAFF.

The DNA for the CDR3 is TGTGCCAGCAGTTCACCTAGAAGGAACACCGGGGAGCTGTTTTTT. Translation: CASSSPRRNTGELFF. The chain is built from TRBV28 and TRBJ2-2; D is unresolved. V was shortened by 4 bases and J by 1 base, with 10 bases between the two germline ends. Germline CDR1 and CDR2: MDHEN and SYDVKM. The CDR3 runs to 15 residues.

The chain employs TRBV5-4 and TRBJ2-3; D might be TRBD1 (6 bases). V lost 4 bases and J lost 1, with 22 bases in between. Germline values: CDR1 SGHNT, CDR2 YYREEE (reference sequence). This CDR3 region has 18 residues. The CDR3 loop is CASSNHGTPYQGTDTQYF. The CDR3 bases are TGTGCCAGCAGCAACCACGGGACACCATACCAGGGCACAGATACGCAGTATTTT.

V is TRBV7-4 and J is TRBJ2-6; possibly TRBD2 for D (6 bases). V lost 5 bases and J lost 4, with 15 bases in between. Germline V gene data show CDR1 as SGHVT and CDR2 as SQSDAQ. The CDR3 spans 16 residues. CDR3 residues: CASSKPGGLGANVLTF. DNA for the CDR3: TGTGCCAGCAGCAAGCCCGGGGGTCTAGGGGCCAACGTCCTGACTTTC.

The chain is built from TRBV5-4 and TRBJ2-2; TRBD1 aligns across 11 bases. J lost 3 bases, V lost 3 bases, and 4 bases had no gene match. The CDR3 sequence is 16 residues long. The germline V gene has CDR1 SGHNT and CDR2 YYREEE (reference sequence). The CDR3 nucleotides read TGTGCCAGCAGCTATCTGGGACAGGGGGACACCGGGGAGCTGTTTTTT. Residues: CASSYLGQGDTGELFF.

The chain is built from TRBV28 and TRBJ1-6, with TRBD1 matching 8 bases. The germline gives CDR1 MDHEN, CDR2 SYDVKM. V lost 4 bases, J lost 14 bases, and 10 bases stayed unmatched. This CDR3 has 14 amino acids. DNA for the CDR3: TGTGCCAGCAGTTCCGGACAGGGACTTTGGTCCCTCCACTTT. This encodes CASSSGQGLWSLHF.

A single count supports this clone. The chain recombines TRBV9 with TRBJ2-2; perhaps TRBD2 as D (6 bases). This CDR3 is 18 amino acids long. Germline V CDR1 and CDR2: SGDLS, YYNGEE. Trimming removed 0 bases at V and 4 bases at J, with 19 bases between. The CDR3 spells CASSVAPTRRWGTGELFF. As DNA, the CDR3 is TGTGCCAGCAGCGTAGCCCCGACTAGACGCTGGGGCACCGGGGAGCTGTTTTTT.

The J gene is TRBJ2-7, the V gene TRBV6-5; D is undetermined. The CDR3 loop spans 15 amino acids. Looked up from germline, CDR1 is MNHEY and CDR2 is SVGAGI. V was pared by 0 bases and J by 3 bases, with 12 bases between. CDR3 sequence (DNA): TGTGCCAGCAGTTACTCGATAGGCTTCCACTACGAGCAGTACTTC. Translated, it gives CASSYSIGFHYEQYF.

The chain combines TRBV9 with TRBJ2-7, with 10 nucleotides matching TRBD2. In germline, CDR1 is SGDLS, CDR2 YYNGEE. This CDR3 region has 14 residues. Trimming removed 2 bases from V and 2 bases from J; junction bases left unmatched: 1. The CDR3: CASSVSGGTYEQYF. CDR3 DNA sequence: TGTGCCAGCAGCGTTAGCGGGGGGACCTACGAGCAGTACTTC.

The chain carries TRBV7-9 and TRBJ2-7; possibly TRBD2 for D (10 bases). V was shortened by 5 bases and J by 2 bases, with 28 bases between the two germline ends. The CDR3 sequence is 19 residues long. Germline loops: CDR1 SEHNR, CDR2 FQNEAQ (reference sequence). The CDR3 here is CASSQQGQGAGGQTYEQYF. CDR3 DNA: TGTGCCAGCAGCCAACAGGGACAGGGAGCGGGAGGGCAAACCTACGAGCAGTACTTC.

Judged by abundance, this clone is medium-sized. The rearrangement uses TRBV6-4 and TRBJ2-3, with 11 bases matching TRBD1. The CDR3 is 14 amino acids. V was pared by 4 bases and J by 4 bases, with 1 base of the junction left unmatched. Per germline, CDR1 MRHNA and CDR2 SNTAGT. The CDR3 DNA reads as TGTGCCAGCAGTGGGACAGGGGGCGCAGATACGCAGTATTTT. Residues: CASSGTGGADTQYF.

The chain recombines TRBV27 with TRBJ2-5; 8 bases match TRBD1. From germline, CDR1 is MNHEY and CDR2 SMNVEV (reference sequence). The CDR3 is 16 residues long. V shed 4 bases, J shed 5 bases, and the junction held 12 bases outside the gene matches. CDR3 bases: TGTGCCAGCAGTTCAGGACAGGGCGGTGGTTGGGAGACCCAGTACTTC. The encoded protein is CASSSGQGGGWETQYF.

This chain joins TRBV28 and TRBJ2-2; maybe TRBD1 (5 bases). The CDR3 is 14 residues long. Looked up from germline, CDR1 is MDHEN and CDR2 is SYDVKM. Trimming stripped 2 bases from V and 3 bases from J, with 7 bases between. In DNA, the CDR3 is TGTGCCAGCAGTTTAACAGGTTACACCGGGGAGCTGTTTTTT. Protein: CASSLTGYTGELFF.

CDR3 loop: CASSERAWDTQYF. In DNA, the CDR3 is TGTGCCAGCAGTGAGCGGGCGTGGGATACGCAGTATTTT. The chain employs TRBV6-4 and TRBJ2-3; maybe TRBD2 (5 bases). The CDR3 has 13 amino acids. Germline V gene lookup returns CDR1 MRHNA and CDR2 SNTAGT. The V end lost 3 bases, the J end lost 6 bases, and 10 bases lay between the germline ends.

CDR3 sequence reads: CASSADPGQYNSPLHF. CDR3 nucleotides: TGTGCCAGCAGCGCGGACCCGGGACAGTATAATTCACCCCTCCACTTT. The J gene is TRBJ1-6, the V gene TRBV9; 7 bases match TRBD1. Germline V gives CDR1 SGDLS, CDR2 YYNGEE. The CDR3 consists of 16 residues. V shed 3 bases and J 4 bases; nucleotides not matched to a gene: 7.